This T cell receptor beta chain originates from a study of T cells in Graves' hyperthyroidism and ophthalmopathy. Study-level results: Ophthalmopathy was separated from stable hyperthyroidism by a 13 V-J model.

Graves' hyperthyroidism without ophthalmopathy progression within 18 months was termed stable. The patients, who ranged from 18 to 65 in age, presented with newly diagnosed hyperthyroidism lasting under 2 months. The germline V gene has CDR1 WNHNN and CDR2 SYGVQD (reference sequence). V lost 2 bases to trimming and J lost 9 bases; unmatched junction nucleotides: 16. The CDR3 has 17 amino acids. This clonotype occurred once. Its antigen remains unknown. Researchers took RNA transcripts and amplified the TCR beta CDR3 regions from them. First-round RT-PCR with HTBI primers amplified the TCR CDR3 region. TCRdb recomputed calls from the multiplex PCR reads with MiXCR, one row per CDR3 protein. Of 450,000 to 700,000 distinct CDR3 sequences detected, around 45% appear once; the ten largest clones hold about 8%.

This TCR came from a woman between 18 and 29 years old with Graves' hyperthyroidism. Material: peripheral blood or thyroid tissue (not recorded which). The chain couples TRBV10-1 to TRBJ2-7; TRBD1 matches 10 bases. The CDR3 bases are TGCGCCAGCAGTGAGAGTGGGACAGGGGTCCAACCGTATGCGCAGTACTTC. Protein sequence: CASSESGTGVQPYAQYF.